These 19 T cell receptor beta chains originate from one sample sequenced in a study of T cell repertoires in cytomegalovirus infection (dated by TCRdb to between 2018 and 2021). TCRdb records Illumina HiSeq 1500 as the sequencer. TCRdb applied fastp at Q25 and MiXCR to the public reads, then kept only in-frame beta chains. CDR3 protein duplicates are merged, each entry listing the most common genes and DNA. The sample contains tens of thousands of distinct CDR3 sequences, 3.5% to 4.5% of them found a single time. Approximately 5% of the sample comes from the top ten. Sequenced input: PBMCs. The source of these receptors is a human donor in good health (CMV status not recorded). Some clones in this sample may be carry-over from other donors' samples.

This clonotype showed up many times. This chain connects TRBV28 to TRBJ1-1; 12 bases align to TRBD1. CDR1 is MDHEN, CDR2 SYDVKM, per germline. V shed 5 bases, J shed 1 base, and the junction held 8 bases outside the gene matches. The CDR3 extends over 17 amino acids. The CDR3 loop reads CASSLRGGQGANTEAFF. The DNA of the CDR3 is TGTGCCAGCAGTCTAAGGGGGGGACAGGGGGCGAACACTGAAGCTTTCTTT.

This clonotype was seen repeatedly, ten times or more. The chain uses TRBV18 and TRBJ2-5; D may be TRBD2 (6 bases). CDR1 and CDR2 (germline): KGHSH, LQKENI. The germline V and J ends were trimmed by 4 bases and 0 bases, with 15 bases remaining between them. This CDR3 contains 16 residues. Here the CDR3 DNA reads TGTGCCAGCTCACACGGGACTTCAAAGTACCAAGAGACCCAGTACTTC. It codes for CASSHGTSKYQETQYF.

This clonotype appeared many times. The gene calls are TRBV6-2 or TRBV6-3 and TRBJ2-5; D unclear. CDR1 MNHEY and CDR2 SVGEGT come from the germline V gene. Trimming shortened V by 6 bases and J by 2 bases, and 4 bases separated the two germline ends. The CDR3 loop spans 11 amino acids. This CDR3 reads CASRRQETQYF. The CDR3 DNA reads TGTGCCAGCAGAAGGCAAGAGACCCAGTACTTC.

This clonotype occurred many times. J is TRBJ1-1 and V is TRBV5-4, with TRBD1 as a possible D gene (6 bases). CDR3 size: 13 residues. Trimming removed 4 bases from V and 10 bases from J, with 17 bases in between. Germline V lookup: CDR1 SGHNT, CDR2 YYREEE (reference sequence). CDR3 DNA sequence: TGTGCCAGCAGCCAGGGGTCTTGGGCGTCAGCTTTCTTT. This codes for CASSQGSWASAFF.

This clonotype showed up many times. CDR3 loop: CATSERGSPNEKLFF. The CDR3 coding sequence is TGTGCCACCAGTGAAAGGGGCTCACCTAATGAAAAACTGTTTTTT. This sequence joins TRBV24-1 and TRBJ1-4, with a possible D match to TRBD1 (5 bases). The CDR3 sequence is 15 residues long. The V gene's germline CDR1 is KGHDR and CDR2 SFDVKD. With 4 bases removed from V and 3 bases from J, the gap between germline ends came to 11 bases.

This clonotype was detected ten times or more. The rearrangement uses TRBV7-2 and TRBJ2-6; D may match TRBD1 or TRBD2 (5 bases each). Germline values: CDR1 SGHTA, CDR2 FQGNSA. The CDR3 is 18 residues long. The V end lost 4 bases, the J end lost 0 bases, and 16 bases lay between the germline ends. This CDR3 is CASSWIQGVTSGANVLTF. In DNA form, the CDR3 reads TGTGCCAGCAGCTGGATCCAGGGAGTTACCTCTGGGGCCAACGTCCTGACTTTC.

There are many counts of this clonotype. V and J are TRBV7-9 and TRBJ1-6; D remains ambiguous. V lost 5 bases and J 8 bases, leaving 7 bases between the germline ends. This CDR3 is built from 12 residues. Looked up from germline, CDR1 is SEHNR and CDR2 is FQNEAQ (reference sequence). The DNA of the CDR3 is TGTGCCAGCAGCCAAGGTGATTCACCCCTCCACTTT. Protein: CASSQGDSPLHF. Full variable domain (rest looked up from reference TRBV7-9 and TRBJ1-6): DTGVSQNPRHKITKRGQNVTFRCDPISEHNRLYWYRQTLGQGPEFLTYFQNEAQLEKSRLLSDRFSAERPKGSFSTLEIQRTEQGDSAMYLCASSQGDSPLHFGNGTRLTVT.

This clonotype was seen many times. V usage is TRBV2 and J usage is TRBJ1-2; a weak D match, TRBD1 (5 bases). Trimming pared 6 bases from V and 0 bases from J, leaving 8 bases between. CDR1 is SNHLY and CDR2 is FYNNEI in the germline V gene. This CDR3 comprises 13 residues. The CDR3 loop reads CASRGGTNYGYTF. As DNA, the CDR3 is TGTGCCAGCAGGGGGGGTACTAACTATGGCTACACCTTC.

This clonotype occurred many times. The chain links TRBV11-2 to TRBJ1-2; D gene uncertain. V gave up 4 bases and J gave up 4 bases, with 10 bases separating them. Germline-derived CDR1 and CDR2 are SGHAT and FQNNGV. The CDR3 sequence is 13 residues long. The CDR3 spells CASSSTRRYGYTF. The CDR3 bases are TGTGCCAGCAGCTCGACACGGCGCTATGGCTACACCTTC. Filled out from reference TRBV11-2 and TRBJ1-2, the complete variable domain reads EAGVAQSPRYKIIEKRQSVAFWCNPISGHATLYWYQQILGQGPKLLIQFQNNGVVDDSQLPKDRFSAERLKGVDSTLKIQPAKLEDSAVYLCASSSTRRYGYTFGSGTRLTVV.

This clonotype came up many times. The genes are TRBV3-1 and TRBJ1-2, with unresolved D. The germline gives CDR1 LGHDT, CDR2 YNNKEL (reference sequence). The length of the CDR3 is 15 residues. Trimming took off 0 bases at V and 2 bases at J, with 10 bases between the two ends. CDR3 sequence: CASSQEFTVNYGYTF. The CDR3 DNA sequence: TGTGCCAGCAGCCAAGAATTTACGGTGAACTATGGCTACACCTTC. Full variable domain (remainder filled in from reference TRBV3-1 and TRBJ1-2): DTAVSQTPKYLVTQMGNDKSIKCEQNLGHDTMYWYKQDSKKFLKIMFSYNNKELIINETVPNRFSPKSPDKAHLNLHINSLELGDSAVYFCASSQEFTVNYGYTFGSGTRLTVV.

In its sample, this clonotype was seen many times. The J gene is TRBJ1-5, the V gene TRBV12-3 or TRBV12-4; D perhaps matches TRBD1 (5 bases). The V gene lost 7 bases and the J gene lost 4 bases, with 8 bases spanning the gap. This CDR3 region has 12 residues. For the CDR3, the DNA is TGTGCCAGCATGAGGACAAATCAGCCCCAGCATTTT. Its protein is CASMRTNQPQHF.

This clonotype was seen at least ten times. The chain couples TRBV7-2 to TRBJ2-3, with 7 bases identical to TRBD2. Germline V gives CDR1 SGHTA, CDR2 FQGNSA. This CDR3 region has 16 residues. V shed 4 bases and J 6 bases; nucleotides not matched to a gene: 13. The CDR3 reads CASSSGRLALADTQYF. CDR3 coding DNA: TGTGCCAGCAGCTCCGGGAGGCTAGCGTTGGCGGATACGCAGTATTTT.

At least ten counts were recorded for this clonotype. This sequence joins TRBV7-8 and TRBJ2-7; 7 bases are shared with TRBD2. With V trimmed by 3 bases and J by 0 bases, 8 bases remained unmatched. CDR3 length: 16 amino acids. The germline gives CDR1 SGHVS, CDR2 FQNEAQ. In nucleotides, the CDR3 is TGTGCCAGCAGCTTCGCCGAACTAGCGCTCTCCTACGAGCAGTACTTC. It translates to CASSFAELALSYEQYF. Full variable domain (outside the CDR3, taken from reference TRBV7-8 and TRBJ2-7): GAGVSQSPRYKVAKRGQDVALRCDPISGHVSLFWYQQALGQGPEFLTYFQNEAQLDKSGLPSDRFFAERPEGSVSTLKIQRTQQEDSAVYLCASSFAELALSYEQYFGPGTRLTVT.

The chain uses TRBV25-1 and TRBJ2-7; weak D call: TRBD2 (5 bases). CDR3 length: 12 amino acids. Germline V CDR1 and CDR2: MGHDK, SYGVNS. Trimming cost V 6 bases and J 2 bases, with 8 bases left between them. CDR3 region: CASSGLPYEQYF. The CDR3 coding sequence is TGTGCCAGCAGCGGACTGCCCTACGAGCAGTACTTC.

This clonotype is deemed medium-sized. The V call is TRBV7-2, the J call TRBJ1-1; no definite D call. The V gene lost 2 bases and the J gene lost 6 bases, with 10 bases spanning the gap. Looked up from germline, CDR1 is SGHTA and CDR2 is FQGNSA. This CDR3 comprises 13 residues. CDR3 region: CASSLMERAEAFF. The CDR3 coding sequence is TGTGCCAGCAGCTTAATGGAAAGGGCTGAAGCTTTCTTT.

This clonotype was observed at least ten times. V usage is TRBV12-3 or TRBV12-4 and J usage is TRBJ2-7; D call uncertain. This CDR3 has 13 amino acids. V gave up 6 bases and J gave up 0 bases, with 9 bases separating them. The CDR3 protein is CASRDGNSYEQYF. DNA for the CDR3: TGTGCCAGCAGGGACGGAAACTCCTACGAGCAGTACTTC.

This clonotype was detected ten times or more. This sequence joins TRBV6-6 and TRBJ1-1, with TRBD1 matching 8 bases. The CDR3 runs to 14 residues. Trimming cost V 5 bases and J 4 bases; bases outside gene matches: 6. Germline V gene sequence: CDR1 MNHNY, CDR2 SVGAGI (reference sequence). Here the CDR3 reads CASSDRGGGTEAFF. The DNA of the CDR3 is TGTGCCAGCAGTGACAGGGGTGGGGGCACTGAAGCTTTCTTT.

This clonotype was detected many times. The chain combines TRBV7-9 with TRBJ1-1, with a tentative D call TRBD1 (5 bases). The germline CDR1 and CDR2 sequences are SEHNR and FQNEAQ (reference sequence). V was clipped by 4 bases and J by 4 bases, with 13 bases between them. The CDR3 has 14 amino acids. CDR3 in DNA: TGTGCCAGCAGCTCTCAGGGAGGCGGCACTGAAGCTTTCTTT. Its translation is CASSSQGGGTEAFF.

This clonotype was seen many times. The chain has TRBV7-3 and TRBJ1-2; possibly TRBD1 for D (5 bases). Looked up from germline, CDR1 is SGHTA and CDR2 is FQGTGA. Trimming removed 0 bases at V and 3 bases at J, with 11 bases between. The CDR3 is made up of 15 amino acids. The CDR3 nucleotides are TGTGCCAGCAGCTTAACGGACACCGGACACTATGGCTACACCTTC. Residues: CASSLTDTGHYGYTF.